This T cell receptor beta chain was recorded in a study of cytomegalovirus exposure and HLA in healthy donors. The PCR made use of 60 Vbeta and 13 Jbeta primers. This table comes from immunoSEQ multiplex PCR, and its TCRdb copy is limited to in-frame clones, with some not included. The sample carries approximately 100,000 clones, under 85% recorded once. On this clone itself: Its antigen remains unknown.

Study-level results: A later analysis reported that several of the most significant clusters appeared to be linked to common viral pathogens, among them Epstein-Barr virus. It was reported in a later analysis that an Asian-associated ancestry cluster showed fewer N-insertions than the roughly 670-donor mean. TRBV6-2, TRBV6-3 and other indistinguishable V segments were excluded.

Donors showed nominal health when sampled, although they likely had unrecorded immune exposures. CDR1 and CDR2 from the germline V gene are KGHSH and LQKENI. The CDR3 is 13 amino acids. The germline V and J ends were trimmed by 3 bases and 5 bases, with 7 bases remaining between them. The rearrangement joins TRBV18 to TRBJ1-4, with a tentative D call TRBD1 (5 bases). The specimen was PBMCs. The TCR was taken from a man aged 40-55 years in good health and CMV-seronegative. This CDR3 is CASSPGPNEKLFF. In DNA form, the CDR3 reads TGTGCCAGCTCACCGGGGCCCAATGAAAAACTGTTTTTT. Together with reference TRBV18 and TRBJ1-4, the CDR3 gives the full variable domain: NAGVMQNPRHLVRRRGQEARLRCSPMKGHSHVYWYRQLPEEGLKFMVYLQKENIIDESGMPKERFSAEFPKEGPSILRIQQVVRGDSAAYFCASSPGPNEKLFFGSGTQLSVL.